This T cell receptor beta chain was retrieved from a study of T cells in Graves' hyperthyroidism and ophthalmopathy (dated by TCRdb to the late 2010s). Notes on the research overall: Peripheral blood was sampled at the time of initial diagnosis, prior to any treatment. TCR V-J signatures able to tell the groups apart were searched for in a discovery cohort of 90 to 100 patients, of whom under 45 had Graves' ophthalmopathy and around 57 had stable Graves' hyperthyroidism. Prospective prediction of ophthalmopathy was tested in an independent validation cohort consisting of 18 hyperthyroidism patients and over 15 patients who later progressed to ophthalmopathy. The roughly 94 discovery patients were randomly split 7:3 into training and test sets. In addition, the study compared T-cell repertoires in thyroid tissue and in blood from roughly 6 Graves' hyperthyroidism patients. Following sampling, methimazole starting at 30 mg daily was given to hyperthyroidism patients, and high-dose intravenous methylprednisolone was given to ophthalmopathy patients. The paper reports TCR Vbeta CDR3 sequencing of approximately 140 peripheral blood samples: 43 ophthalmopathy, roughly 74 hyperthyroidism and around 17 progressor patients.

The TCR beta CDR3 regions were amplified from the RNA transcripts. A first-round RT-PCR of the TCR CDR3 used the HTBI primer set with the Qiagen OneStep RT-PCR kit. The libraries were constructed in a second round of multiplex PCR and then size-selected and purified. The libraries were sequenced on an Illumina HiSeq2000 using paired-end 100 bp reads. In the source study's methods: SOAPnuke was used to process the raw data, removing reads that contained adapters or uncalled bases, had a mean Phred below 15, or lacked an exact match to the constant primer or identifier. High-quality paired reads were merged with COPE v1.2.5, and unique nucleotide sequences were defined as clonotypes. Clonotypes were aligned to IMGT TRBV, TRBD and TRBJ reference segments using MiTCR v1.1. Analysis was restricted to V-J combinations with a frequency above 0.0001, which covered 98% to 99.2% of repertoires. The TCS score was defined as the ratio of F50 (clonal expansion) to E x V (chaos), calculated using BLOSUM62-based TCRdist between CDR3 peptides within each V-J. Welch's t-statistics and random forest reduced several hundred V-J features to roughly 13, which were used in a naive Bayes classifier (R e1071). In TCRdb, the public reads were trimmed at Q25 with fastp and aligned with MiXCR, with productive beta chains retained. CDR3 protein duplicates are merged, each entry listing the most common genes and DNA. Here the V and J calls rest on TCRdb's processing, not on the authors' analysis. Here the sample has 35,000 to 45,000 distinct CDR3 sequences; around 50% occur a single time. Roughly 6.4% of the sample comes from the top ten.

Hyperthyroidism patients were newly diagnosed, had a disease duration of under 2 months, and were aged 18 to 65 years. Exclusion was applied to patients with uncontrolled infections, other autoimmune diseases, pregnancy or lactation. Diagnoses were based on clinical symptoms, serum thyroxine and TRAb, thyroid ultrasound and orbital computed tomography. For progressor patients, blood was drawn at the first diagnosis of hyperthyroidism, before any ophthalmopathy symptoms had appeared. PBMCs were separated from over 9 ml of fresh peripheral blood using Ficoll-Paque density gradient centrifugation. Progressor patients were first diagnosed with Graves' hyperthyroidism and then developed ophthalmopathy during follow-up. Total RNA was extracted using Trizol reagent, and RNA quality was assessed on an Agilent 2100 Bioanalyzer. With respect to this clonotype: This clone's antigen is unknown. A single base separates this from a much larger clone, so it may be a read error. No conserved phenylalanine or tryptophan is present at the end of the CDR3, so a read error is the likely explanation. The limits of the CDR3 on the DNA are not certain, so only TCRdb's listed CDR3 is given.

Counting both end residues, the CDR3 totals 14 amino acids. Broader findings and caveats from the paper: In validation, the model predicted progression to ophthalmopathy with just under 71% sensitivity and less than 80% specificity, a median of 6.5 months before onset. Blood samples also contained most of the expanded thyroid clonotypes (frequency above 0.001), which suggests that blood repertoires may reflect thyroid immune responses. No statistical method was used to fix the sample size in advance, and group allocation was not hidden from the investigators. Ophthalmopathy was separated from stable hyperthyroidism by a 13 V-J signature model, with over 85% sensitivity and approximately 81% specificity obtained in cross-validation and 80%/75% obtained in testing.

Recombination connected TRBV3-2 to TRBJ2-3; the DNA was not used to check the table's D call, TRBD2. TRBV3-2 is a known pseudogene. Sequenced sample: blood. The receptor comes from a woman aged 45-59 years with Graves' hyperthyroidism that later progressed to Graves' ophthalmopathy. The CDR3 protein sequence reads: CASSREGGTDTQYL.